The present T cell receptor (beta chain) was sequenced within a study of cytomegalovirus exposure and HLA in healthy donors. This clone was found a few times. Its antigen is unknown. J was trimmed by 4 bases and V by 6 bases; bases with no gene match: 6. Germline V gene sequence: CDR1 MGHDK, CDR2 SYGVNS. This CDR3 region has 15 residues. With 60 Vbeta and 13 Jbeta primers, the PCR was carried out. The assay was immunoSEQ multiplex PCR, and TCRdb's table has in-frame clones only and misses some. In the table there are about 120,000 clones, roughly 18% of which are singletons. The study's findings and limits: In a later analysis, most CMV-associated TCR beta chains appeared HLA-restricted. The authors later linked a missense DCLRE1C variant to TCR beta V- and J-gene trimming. In a later analysis, donors in an Asian-associated ancestry cluster reportedly had fewer N-insertions in productive TCRs than the cohort mean.

The source material was PBMCs. The genes are TRBV25-1 and TRBJ2-2, with 9 bases matching TRBD1. The receptor comes from a female donor in good health and CMV-seropositive. CDR3 sequence reads: CASSLGTGLTGELFF. CDR3 nucleotide sequence: TGTGCCAGCAGCCTCGGGACAGGGCTCACCGGGGAGCTGTTTTTT.